One sample yielded the 32 T cell receptor beta chains listed below, sequenced in a study of T cell responses to AZD1222 COVID-19 vaccine. The repertoire was sequenced with immunoSEQ multiplex PCR; TCRdb's copy has only in-frame clones and lacks some. The data contain tens of thousands of clones, around nine tenths of them singletons. Sequences were derived from peripheral blood, sampled on day 0 of AZD1222 vaccination. These receptors were obtained from an adult in good health.

The chain is built from TRBV2 and TRBJ2-1; 9 bases are a match to TRBD2. After removal of 8 bases from V and 7 bases from J, the junction contained 12 bases not matched to a gene. The germline V gene has CDR1 SNHLY and CDR2 FYNNEI. CDR3 length: 15 amino acids. CDR3 in amino acids: CASAWGRGGENEQFF. For the CDR3, the DNA is TGTGCCAGCGCCTGGGGGCGGGGGGGCGAAAATGAGCAGTTCTTC.

The chain is built from TRBV7-9 and TRBJ1-2; D gene unclear. V was trimmed by 5 bases and J by 1 base, leaving 11 bases between them. The V gene's germline CDR1 is SEHNR and CDR2 FQNEAQ (reference sequence). The CDR3 has 14 residues. CDR3 sequence reads: CASSPDGINYGYTF. The CDR3 DNA sequence: TGTGCCAGCAGCCCTGACGGAATTAACTATGGCTACACCTTC.

The chain joins TRBV5-4 to TRBJ1-2; 7 bases match TRBD1. The CDR3 length is 15 residues. J lost 8 bases, V lost 0 bases, and 10 bases had no gene match. Looked up from germline, CDR1 is SGHNT and CDR2 is YYREEE (reference sequence). CDR3 protein: CASSLGGSGGRGYTF. CDR3 coding DNA: TGTGCCAGCAGCTTGGGGGGCTCAGGGGGACGAGGCTACACCTTC.

The chain carries TRBV2 and TRBJ2-5, with TRBD2 identical over 12 bases. Trimming at V came to 6 bases and at J to 0 bases, leaving 8 bases not matched to a gene. Germline CDR1 and CDR2: SNHLY and FYNNEI. The CDR3 covers 17 residues. The CDR3 reads CASSTPTSGGHQETQYF. The CDR3 DNA sequence: TGTGCCAGCAGCACCCCGACTAGCGGGGGACACCAAGAGACCCAGTACTTC.

This clone has just a few counts. Within the sample, other DNA sequences also encode this same CDR3. J is TRBJ2-7 and V is TRBV19; 7 nucleotides line up with TRBD1. The V gene end was trimmed by 2 bases and the J gene end by 3 bases; junction bases not matched to a gene: 4. This CDR3 contains 14 residues. The germline gives CDR1 LNHDA, CDR2 SQIVND (reference sequence). CDR3 nucleotides: TGTGCCAGTAGTATAAACAGGGACAGCTACGAGCAGTACTTC. Translating it yields CASSINRDSYEQYF.

The V gene is TRBV5-4, the J gene TRBJ1-1; the D gene is possibly TRBD1 (5 bases). The CDR3 spans 15 residues. V lost 0 bases to trimming and J lost 3 bases, with 12 bases between them. CDR1 is SGHNT, CDR2 YYREEE, per germline (reference sequence). CDR3: CASSLAGGRDTEAFF. The CDR3 DNA sequence: TGTGCCAGCAGCTTGGCGGGGGGTAGGGACACTGAAGCTTTCTTT.

J is TRBJ1-6 and V is TRBV15, with 11 positions matching TRBD1. The CDR3 consists of 16 residues. Per the germline V gene, CDR1 is LNHNV and CDR2 is YYDKDF (reference sequence). J lost 9 bases, V lost 1 base, and 5 bases had no gene match. CDR3 amino acids: CATSRGGGQGVSPLHF. As DNA, the CDR3 is TGTGCCACCAGCAGAGGAGGGGGACAGGGGGTTTCACCCCTCCACTTT.

The CDR3: CASGRTVNQPQHF. The DNA for the CDR3 is TGCGCCAGCGGAAGGACAGTAAATCAGCCCCAGCATTTT. The chain has TRBV10-2 and TRBJ1-5; maybe TRBD1 (6 bases). Trimming removed 8 bases at V and 4 bases at J, with 12 bases between. The CDR3 has 13 residues. CDR1 is WSHSY, CDR2 SAAADI, per germline.

The rearrangement uses TRBV13 and TRBJ2-1; D may match TRBD1 or TRBD2 (6 bases each). The CDR3 has 15 residues. Trimming left V 5 bases short and J 6 bases short, with 17 bases between. Germline CDR1 reads PRHDT; CDR2 reads FYEKMQ (reference sequence). This CDR3 is CASSGPGAWGNEQFF. Written as DNA, the CDR3 is TGTGCCAGCAGCGGTCCGGGGGCTTGGGGCAATGAGCAGTTCTTC. The full variable domain, in which reference TRBV13 and TRBJ2-1 provide the parts outside the CDR3, is AAGVIQSPRHLIKEKRETATLKCYPIPRHDTVYWYQQGPGQDPQFLISFYEKMQSDKGSIPDRFSAQQFSDYHSELNMSSLELGDSALYFCASSGPGAWGNEQFFGPGTRLTVL.

The chain recombines TRBV3-1 (or the pseudogene TRBV3-2) with TRBJ1-1, with TRBD1 identical over 7 bases. V shed 4 bases, J shed 3 bases, and the junction held 5 bases outside the gene matches. The CDR3 contains 14 residues. Germline-derived CDR1 and CDR2 are LGHDT and YNNKEL (reference sequence). The CDR3 DNA reads TGTGCCAGCAGCCCTACAGACAGGGACACTGAAGCTTTCTTT. This sequence encodes CASSPTDRDTEAFF.

This chain uses TRBV5-1 with TRBJ2-3; no clear D gene. Per the germline V gene, CDR1 is SGHRS and CDR2 is YFSETQ. Trimming took off 1 base at V and 3 bases at J, with 9 bases between the two ends. The CDR3 runs 14 residues. CDR3 coding DNA: TGCGCCAGCAGCTTGTTGCCCAGGACAGATACGCAGTATTTT. This gives the protein CASSLLPRTDTQYF.

The chain carries TRBV5-4 and TRBJ1-5; tentatively, D is TRBD1 (6 bases). The germline gives CDR1 SGHNT, CDR2 YYREEE (reference sequence). Trimming shortened V by 2 bases and J by 0 bases, and 18 bases separated the two germline ends. This CDR3 is built from 18 residues. CDR3 nucleotides: TGTGCCAGCAGCTTAAAACCGGGACACGGTTTTAGCAATCAGCCCCAGCATTTT. Its translation: CASSLKPGHGFSNQPQHF. Combining the CDR3 with reference TRBV5-4 and TRBJ1-5 gives the whole variable domain ETGVTQSPTHLIKTRGQQVTLRCSSQSGHNTVSWYQQALGQGPQFIFQYYREEENGRGNFPPRFSGLQFPNYSSELNVNALELDDSALYLCASSLKPGHGFSNQPQHFGDGTRLSIL.

The V gene is TRBV4-3, the J gene TRBJ1-5, with TRBD1 matching over 8 bases. After removal of 0 bases from V and 5 bases from J, the junction contained 3 bases not matched to a gene. Germline lookup yields CDR1 LGHNA and CDR2 YSLEER. There are 15 residues in the CDR3. The CDR3 coding sequence is TGCGCCAGCAGCCAAGATTCCAGGGGGCATCAGCCCCAGCATTTT. Translation gives CASSQDSRGHQPQHF.

This chain connects TRBV3-1 (or the pseudogene TRBV3-2) to TRBJ1-2; TRBD1 aligns across 10 bases. The CDR3 has 14 amino acids. Germline lookup yields CDR1 LGHDT and CDR2 YNNKEL (reference sequence). V lost 1 base and J lost 4; bases outside the gene matches: 0. In DNA, the CDR3 is TGTGCCAGCAGCCAAGGGGACAGGGGCTATGGCTACACCTTC. Its translation is CASSQGDRGYGYTF.

The rearrangement joins TRBV7-9 to TRBJ2-4; D might be TRBD1 (6 bases). The germline CDR1 and CDR2 sequences are SEHNR and FQNEAQ (reference sequence). This CDR3 comprises 17 residues. Trimming cost V 2 bases and J 1 base, with 15 bases left between them. The CDR3 DNA reads as TGTGCCAGCAGCTTACTGCCGAGGGGGAAGGCCAAAAACATTCAGTACTTC. Protein sequence: CASSLLPRGKAKNIQYF.

This chain joins TRBV19 and TRBJ2-7; 9 nucleotides agree with TRBD1. V shed 4 bases and J 1 base; nucleotides not matched to a gene: 5. The CDR3 covers 15 residues. The V gene's germline CDR1 is LNHDA and CDR2 SQIVND (reference sequence). Here the CDR3 DNA reads TGTGCCAGTAGTACCCCCGGACAGGGGTCCTACGAGCAGTACTTC. This gives the protein CASSTPGQGSYEQYF.

Written as DNA, the CDR3 is TGTGCCAGCGAGAGACAGGAGAACACTGAAGCTTTCTTT. Its translation is CASERQENTEAFF. The genes are TRBV28 and TRBJ1-1; D is perhaps TRBD1 (6 bases). V was clipped by 8 bases and J by 1 base, with 11 bases between them. Germline CDR1 is MDHEN and CDR2 is SYDVKM. The length of the CDR3 is 13 residues.

The chain employs TRBV4-2 and TRBJ1-1, with D possibly TRBD1 on 5 matching bases. The CDR3 runs to 15 residues. Trimming pared 0 bases from V and 0 bases from J, leaving 8 bases between. Germline loops: CDR1 LGHNA, CDR2 YNFKEQ. Written as DNA, the CDR3 is TGTGCCAGCAGCCAAGATGGGGCCGTGAACACTGAAGCTTTCTTT. Amino acids: CASSQDGAVNTEAFF.

The rearrangement links TRBV2 to TRBJ2-7, with D unresolved. The CDR3 loop spans 12 amino acids. With 6 bases removed from V and 5 bases from J, the gap between germline ends came to 11 bases. Germline lookup yields CDR1 SNHLY and CDR2 FYNNEI. The CDR3 region has the DNA TGTGCCAGCAGACCCGATCTGGACGAGCAGTACTTC. Translation: CASRPDLDEQYF.

The chain joins TRBV5-1 to TRBJ2-5; either TRBD1 or TRBD2 may fit D (5 bases each). The CDR3 is 14 amino acids. The ends were cut back, 1 base at V and 2 bases at J, with 9 bases in the middle. Germline loops: CDR1 SGHRS, CDR2 YFSETQ. CDR3 region: CASSLSGGQETQYF. For the CDR3, the DNA is TGCGCCAGCAGCTTGAGTGGGGGTCAAGAGACCCAGTACTTC.

The chain couples TRBV2 to TRBJ2-7; D remains unclear. Trimming took 5 bases from V and 3 from J, leaving 11 bases between them. The CDR3 has 13 residues. Germline assignment: CDR1 SNHLY and CDR2 FYNNEI. The CDR3 loop reads CASSTDRSYEQYF. CDR3 DNA sequence: TGTGCCAGCAGTACCGATCGAAGCTACGAGCAGTACTTC.

The rearrangement joins TRBV27 to TRBJ2-7, with a tentative D call TRBD1 (5 bases). Germline lookup yields CDR1 MNHEY and CDR2 SMNVEV (reference sequence). Trimming removed 4 bases from V and 0 bases from J, with 10 bases in between. The CDR3 spans 14 residues. CDR3 sequence (DNA): TGTGCCAGCAGTTCGACAGTTGCCTCCTACGAGCAGTACTTC. As protein: CASSSTVASYEQYF.

The sample holds one count of this clone. The chain links TRBV12-3 or TRBV12-4 to TRBJ1-2; 7 nucleotides align to TRBD1. This CDR3 contains 13 residues. V lost 6 bases, J lost 4 bases, and 5 bases stayed unmatched. The CDR3: CASRETGSYGYTF. The CDR3 DNA sequence: TGTGCCAGCAGGGAGACAGGGAGCTATGGCTACACCTTC.

The rearrangement joins TRBV7-2 to TRBJ2-7, with 7 nucleotides matching TRBD1. J lost 0 bases, V lost 10 bases, and 3 bases had no gene match. Germline V gene data show CDR1 as SGHTA and CDR2 as FQGNSA. This CDR3 region has 12 residues. The CDR3 region has the DNA TGTGCCACCGGGGACAGCTCCTACGAGCAGTACTTC. It is translated as CATGDSSYEQYF.

This clone showed up just a few times. The rearrangement links TRBV18 to TRBJ1-1, with 7 bases that match TRBD1. CDR1 is KGHSH, CDR2 LQKENI, per germline. This CDR3 has 15 amino acids. The V and J ends lost 3 bases and 4 bases, in that order; junction bases with no gene match: 8. CDR3 region: CASSPIGQDFTEAFF. The CDR3 DNA follows: TGTGCCAGCTCACCCATCGGACAGGACTTCACTGAAGCTTTCTTT.

J is TRBJ1-2 and V is TRBV18; no clear D. This CDR3 is 15 amino acids long. Germline CDR1 and CDR2: KGHSH and LQKENI. The V gene lost 2 bases and the J gene lost 2 bases, with 12 bases spanning the gap. For the CDR3, the DNA is TGTGCCAGCTCACCAGGCGGGCGGCTCAACTATGGCTACACCTTC. It is translated as CASSPGGRLNYGYTF.

This chain connects TRBV7-9 to TRBJ1-2; D remains ambiguous. There are 13 residues in the CDR3. Germline lookup yields CDR1 SEHNR and CDR2 FQNEAQ (reference sequence). V was shortened by 5 bases and J by 3 bases, with 10 bases between the two germline ends. This CDR3 is CASSLTLDYGYTF. In DNA form, the CDR3 reads TGTGCCAGCAGCCTGACATTGGACTATGGCTACACCTTC.

The chain carries TRBV12-3 or TRBV12-4 and TRBJ1-5; D not resolved. The CDR3 is 11 amino acids. The V and J ends lost 3 bases and 5 bases respectively, with 2 bases between them. This chain's CDR3 is CASSFDQPQHF. The CDR3 DNA sequence: TGTGCCAGCAGTTTCGATCAGCCCCAGCATTTT.

The CDR3 here is CASSPDRTGNTEAFF. In nucleotides, the CDR3 is TGTGCCAGCTCACCAGACAGGACAGGGAACACTGAAGCTTTCTTT. The chain combines TRBV18 with TRBJ1-1; 7 nucleotides align to TRBD1. Per the germline V gene, CDR1 is KGHSH and CDR2 is LQKENI. V lost 2 bases, J lost 1 base, and 4 bases stayed unmatched. CDR3 length equals 15 residues.

The chain recombines TRBV19 with TRBJ2-5, with D possibly being TRBD2 (6 bases). This CDR3 comprises 14 residues. Germline CDR1 LNHDA, CDR2 SQIVND (reference sequence). V lost 1 base, J lost 4 bases, and 10 bases lay in between. This CDR3 reads CASSIGTTPETQYF. The DNA for the CDR3 is TGTGCCAGTAGTATAGGGACTACCCCAGAGACCCAGTACTTC.

The chain is built from TRBV5-4 and TRBJ2-1, with 8 bases matching TRBD2. V was pared by 4 bases and J by 4 bases, with 4 bases of the junction left unmatched. The CDR3 is 14 amino acids. Germline-derived CDR1 and CDR2 are SGHNT and YYREEE (reference sequence). CDR3 bases: TGTGCCAGCAGCGCGGGGGGAACTTACAATGAGCAGTTCTTC. It translates to CASSAGGTYNEQFF.

The V and J genes are TRBV7-2 and TRBJ2-1; TRBD2 aligns across 10 bases. In germline, CDR1 is SGHTA, CDR2 FQGNSA. V lost 2 bases and J lost 9; bases outside the gene matches: 10. The CDR3 sequence is 16 residues long. The CDR3 is CASSLMGLAIGGEQFF. As DNA, the CDR3 is TGTGCCAGCAGCTTAATGGGACTAGCGATAGGAGGTGAGCAGTTCTTC.